The T cell receptor (beta chain) described here comes from a study of Graves' ophthalmopathy and Graves' hyperthyroidism. General study results and limits: Detection in blood was also observed for most expanded thyroid clonotypes above 0.001 frequency.

Amplification of the TCR beta CDR3 regions used RNA transcripts (as template). The first-round RT-PCR employed HTBI primers together with the Qiagen OneStep RT-PCR kit. A multiplex PCR was then performed as the second round. TCRdb passed the multiplex PCR reads through MiXCR, listing each CDR3 protein once. The profile shows approximately 210,000 distinct CDR3 sequences, approximately 28% of them singletons. The starting material, about 9.5 ml of fresh peripheral blood, provided the PBMCs. To note about this clonotype: Antigen unknown.

This CDR3 contains 17 residues. Germline values: CDR1 ENHRY, CDR2 SYGVKD. Trimming took 10 bases from V and 1 from J; bases not matched to a gene: 13. This TCR was recovered from a man aged 45-60 years with Graves' ophthalmopathy. The specimen sequenced was peripheral blood. V usage is TRBV10-3 and J usage is TRBJ2-7; TRBD2 matches 13 bases. The CDR3 bases are TGTGCCACGACCGGGACAGGGGGACTAGCGGGATCCTACGAGCAGTACTTC. Encoded protein: CATTGTGGLAGSYEQYF.